Listed below are T cell receptor beta chains from one sample, sequenced in a study of Graves' ophthalmopathy and Graves' hyperthyroidism. One entry per CDR3 protein, called by TCRdb with MiXCR from the multiplex PCR reads. The sample holds 620,000 or so distinct CDR3 sequences; 22% are singletons and the top ten take 7.1%. The sequenced sample consisted of peripheral blood. The receptors were gathered from a woman aged 18-29 years with stable Graves' hyperthyroidism. Some clones in this sample may be carry-over from other donors' samples. Each CDR3 is given with its conserved first and last residue. D genes are given only for firm matches. The size entry is marked missing in some rows and otherwise reads once, few, many or a size class.

clone size	V gene	D gene	J gene	CDR3 protein	CDR3 DNA
many	TRBV6-2/TRBV6-3	-	TRBJ1-1	CASSYEIMNTEAFF	TGTGCCAGCAGTTATGAGATCATGAACACTGAAGCTTTCTTT
many	TRBV12-3/TRBV12-4	-	TRBJ1-1	CASSFPWARGTEAFF	TGTGCCAGCAGTTTTCCGTGGGCGCGGGGCACTGAAGCTTTCTTT
many	TRBV6-1	TRBD1	TRBJ1-2	CATTGGDYGYTF	TGTGCCACTACAGGGGGCGACTATGGCTACACCTTC
many	TRBV20-1	-	TRBJ2-5	CSAKVGWVETQYF	TGCAGTGCTAAGGTGGGGTGGGTAGAGACCCAGTACTTC
few	TRBV20-1	-	TRBJ1-5	CSARDPRRVAQHF	TGCAGTGCTAGAGACCCCCGAAGGGTGGCCCAGCATTTT
-	TRBV7-2	-	TRBJ1-1	CASSLVWGGTEAFF	TGTGCCAGCAGCTTAGTGTGGGGTGGCACTGAAGCTTTCTTT
many	TRBV12-3/TRBV12-4	-	TRBJ2-7	CASSRQGAWNYEQYF	TGTGCCAGCAGCCGCCAAGGGGCTTGGAATTACGAGCAGTACTTC
-	TRBV20-1	-	TRBJ2-5	CSSRSRGSQETQYF	TGCAGTTCTAGATCCCGAGGATCCCAAGAGACCCAGTACTTC
many	TRBV28	-	TRBJ1-6	CASSSPPAGYSPLHF	TGTGCCAGCAGTTCCCCCCCGGCAGGGTATTCACCCCTCCACTTT
many	TRBV20-1	-	TRBJ1-5	CSARETVNQPQHF	TGCAGTGCTAGAGAAACAGTGAATCAGCCCCAGCATTTT
many	TRBV28	-	TRBJ2-7	CASSIRQLHYEQYF	TGTGCCAGCAGTATACGACAGCTGCACTACGAGCAGTACTTC
once	TRBV6-5	TRBD2	TRBJ2-5	CASSYGRLAGGWETQYF	TGTGCCAGCAGTTACGGCCGACTAGCGGGGGGATGGGAGACCCAGTACTTC
many	TRBV12-3/TRBV12-4	TRBD1	TRBJ1-2	CASSHRGGGYTF	TGTGCCAGCAGCCACAGGGGGGGCGGCTACACCTTC
many	TRBV6-2/TRBV6-3	-	TRBJ1-2	CASRPGPAGYTF	TGTGCCAGCAGACCGGGGCCCGCGGGCTACACCTTC
-	TRBV6-1	-	TRBJ2-2	CASARGVVSGELFF	TGTGCCAGCGCCCGGGGTGTGGTCTCCGGGGAGCTGTTTTTT
many	TRBV30	-	TRBJ1-1	CARAGKGNTEAFF	TGTGCCAGAGCGGGGAAGGGGAACACTGAAGCTTTCTTT
many	TRBV12-3/TRBV12-4	-	TRBJ1-5	CASSLRGVDQPQHF	TGTGCCAGCAGTTTGCGCGGGGTTGATCAGCCCCAGCATTTT
many	TRBV2	-	TRBJ1-2	CASRVFEYGYTF	TGTGCCAGCAGGGTATTCGAATATGGCTACACCTTC
-	TRBV11-1	-	TRBJ2-5	CASSKGRETQYF	TGTGCCAGCAGCAAGGGTCGAGAGACCCAGTACTTC
many	TRBV7-2	-	TRBJ2-5	CASRLQGPTGTQYF	TGTGCCAGCAGGTTACAGGGCCCCACGGGGACCCAGTACTTC
many	TRBV6-1	-	TRBJ1-5	CASSDQGSNQPQHF	TGTGCCAGCAGTGATCAGGGTAGCAATCAGCCCCAGCATTTT
many	TRBV28	-	TRBJ1-2	CASSSPGGPSPYGYTF	TGTGCCAGCAGTTCCCCTGGGGGACCCTCCCCCTATGGCTACACCTTC
many	TRBV11-2	-	TRBJ2-2	CASSPPPGTENTGELFF	TGTGCCAGCAGCCCACCCCCCGGGACTGAGAACACCGGGGAGCTGTTTTTT
many	TRBV12-3/TRBV12-4	TRBD2	TRBJ2-7	CASSTGTSGRRGEQYF	TGTGCCAGCAGCACCGGGACTAGCGGGAGGCGAGGTGAGCAGTACTTC
few	TRBV6-2/TRBV6-3	-	TRBJ2-3	CASSATMGIAADTQYF	TGTGCCAGCTCAGCCACCATGGGAATAGCAGCAGATACGCAGTATTTT
-	TRBV7-9	-	TRBJ1-6	CASSSDWSPGNSPLHF	TGTGCCAGCAGCTCAGACTGGAGTCCCGGTAATTCACCCCTCCACTTT
many	TRBV11-2	-	TRBJ2-7	CASSPSWLRSYEQYF	TGTGCCAGCAGCCCTTCTTGGCTCCGGTCCTACGAGCAGTACTTC
once	TRBV6-1	TRBD2	TRBJ2-5	CASSDGTSGGETQYF	TGTGCCAGCAGTGATGGGACTAGCGGGGGAGAGACCCAGTACTTC
few	TRBV15	-	TRBJ2-7	CATGPTRYEQYF	TGTGCCACAGGCCCGACTCGTTACGAGCAGTACTTC
-	TRBV25-1	TRBD1	TRBJ1-2	CASSEWGQGAWGYTF	TGTGCCAGCAGTGAATGGGGACAGGGGGCTTGGGGCTACACCTTC
many	TRBV20-1	-	TRBJ1-2	CSAPALQGREGGYTF	TGCAGTGCCCCGGCCCTACAGGGTAGAGAGGGGGGCTACACCTTC
few	TRBV7-2	-	TRBJ2-2	CASSLVPGDTGELFF	TGTGCCAGCAGCTTAGTGCCCGGGGATACCGGGGAGCTGTTTTTT
few	TRBV4-3	-	TRBJ1-6	CASSQDGSQFSPLHF	TGCGCCAGCAGCCAAGATGGAAGTCAATTCTCACCCCTCCACTTT
many	TRBV5-1	TRBD1	TRBJ2-7	CASSLAVGQQYFYEQYF	TGCGCCAGCAGCTTGGCCGTGGGACAGCAATACTTCTACGAGCAGTACTTC
few	TRBV2	-	TRBJ1-1	CASFGFGTEAFF	TGTGCCAGCTTCGGTTTTGGCACTGAAGCTTTCTTT
-	TRBV6-2/TRBV6-3	-	TRBJ2-7	CASSYAGRLQAYEQYF	TGTGCCAGCAGTTACGCTGGGAGACTGCAAGCATACGAGCAGTACTTC
many	TRBV12-3/TRBV12-4	TRBD1	TRBJ1-5	CASSAGQGADSNQPQHF	TGTGCCAGCAGTGCGGGACAGGGGGCTGATAGCAATCAGCCCCAGCATTTT
-	TRBV20-1	-	TRBJ1-2	CSARDGRQAANYGYTF	TGCAGTGCTAGGGATGGGAGACAGGCGGCTAACTATGGCTACACCTTC
many	TRBV25-1	TRBD1	TRBJ2-2	CASSGDRANTGELFF	TGTGCCAGCAGCGGGGACAGGGCGAACACCGGGGAGCTGTTTTTT
-	TRBV11-2	-	TRBJ1-1	CASSLDVMGRDTEAFF	TGTGCCAGCAGCTTAGATGTAATGGGGAGGGACACTGAAGCTTTCTTT
-	TRBV12-3/TRBV12-4	-	TRBJ2-1	CASTGVLGLSNEQFF	TGTGCCAGCACCGGGGTCTTAGGACTTTCCAATGAGCAGTTCTTC
-	TRBV12-3/TRBV12-4	-	TRBJ1-2	CASTLEQAGLGYTF	TGTGCCAGCACCCTGGAGCAGGCAGGGCTTGGCTACACCTTC
many	TRBV12-3/TRBV12-4	-	TRBJ2-6	CASSRGRTSGANVLTF	TGTGCCAGCAGCCGGGGACGGACCTCTGGGGCCAACGTCCTGACTTTC
many	TRBV10-2	-	TRBJ1-1	CASRGDTGVTEAFF	TGCGCCAGCAGAGGGGACACGGGAGTCACTGAAGCTTTCTTT
many	TRBV25-1	-	TRBJ2-7	CASSELGGQPGYEQYF	TGTGCCAGCAGTGAACTTGGAGGGCAACCAGGCTACGAGCAGTACTTC
few	TRBV6-1	-	TRBJ2-7	CASAASSYEQNF	TGTGCCAGCGCGGCTAGCAGCTACGAGCAGAACTTC
-	TRBV13	TRBD1	TRBJ1-5	CASSLGLIGAGGDYQPQHF	TGTGCCAGCAGCTTAGGCCTAATTGGGGCAGGGGGCGATTATCAGCCCCAGCATTTT
-	TRBV12-3/TRBV12-4	-	TRBJ2-7	CASSFSLRGEQYF	TGTGCCAGCAGTTTCTCCCTCCGGGGTGAGCAGTACTTC
-	TRBV6-2/TRBV6-3	TRBD1	TRBJ2-7	CASRAMGRGRPNLGYEQYF	TGTGCCAGCAGAGCCATGGGCAGGGGGCGACCAAACCTCGGCTACGAGCAGTACTTC
many	TRBV12-3/TRBV12-4	TRBD1	TRBJ1-1	CASSHRGVNTEAFF	TGTGCCAGCAGTCACAGGGGGGTGAACACTGAAGCTTTCTTT